This T cell receptor (beta chain) is drawn from a study of CD8 T cells in ankylosing spondylitis. Findings of the study overall: According to the report, clones linked to the disease were significantly enriched in matched synovial fluid samples taken from ankylosing spondylitis patients. Earlier studies detected some motif variants in reactive arthritis synovial fluid and blood. Blood of patients with ankylosing spondylitis appeared to be characterized by a TCR beta motif of several highly homologous variants.

Points on this clonotype: The antigen is undetermined.

Quantitative 5'-RACE was performed with molecular barcodes, and it yielded the TCR beta libraries. MiXCR, run by TCRdb on the 5' RACE reads, gives a single entry per CDR3 protein. The table lists about 540,000 distinct CDR3 sequences, about 12% of them singletons. Sequencing was done on a sample of blood, either unsorted or a sorted T cell fraction (not recorded which). The TCR comes from a male donor with ankylosing spondylitis.

The CDR3 region is CASSELVGLDNEQFF. CDR3 DNA sequence: TGTGCCAGCAGTGAACTGGTTGGCCTGGACAATGAGCAGTTCTTC. The chain combines TRBV2 with TRBJ2-1, with D uncertain. The germline gives CDR1 SNHLY, CDR2 FYNNEI. This CDR3 is built from 15 residues. V was cut by 2 bases and J by 5 bases, with 13 bases left in between.